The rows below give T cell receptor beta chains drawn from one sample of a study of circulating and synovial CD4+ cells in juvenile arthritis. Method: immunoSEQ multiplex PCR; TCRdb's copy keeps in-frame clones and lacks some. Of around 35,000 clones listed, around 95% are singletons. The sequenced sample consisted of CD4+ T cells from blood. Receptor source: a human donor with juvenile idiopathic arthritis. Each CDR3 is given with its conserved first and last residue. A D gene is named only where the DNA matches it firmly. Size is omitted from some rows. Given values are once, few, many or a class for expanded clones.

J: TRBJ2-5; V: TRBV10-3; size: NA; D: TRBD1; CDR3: CAISPRGQGKETQYF; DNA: TGTGCCATCAGTCCAAGGGGACAGGGGAAGGAGACCCAGTACTTC
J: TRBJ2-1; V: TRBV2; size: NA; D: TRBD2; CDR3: CASSPTAGEQFF; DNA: TGTGCCAGCAGTCCGACAGCGGGGGAGCAGTTCTTC
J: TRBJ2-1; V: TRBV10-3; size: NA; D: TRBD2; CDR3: CAIRTGTSGSGGNEQFF; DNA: TGTGCCATCAGGACCGGGACTAGCGGGAGTGGCGGCAATGAGCAGTTCTTC
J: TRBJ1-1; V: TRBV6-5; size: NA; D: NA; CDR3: CASSYSSAGSRLEAFF; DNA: TGTGCCAGCAGTTACTCGAGTGCCGGCAGCCGACTTGAAGCTTTCTTT
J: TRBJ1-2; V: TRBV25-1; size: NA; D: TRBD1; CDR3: CASSGSGGWRLGYTF; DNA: TGTGCCAGCAGTGGATCAGGGGGCTGGCGGCTTGGCTACACCTTC
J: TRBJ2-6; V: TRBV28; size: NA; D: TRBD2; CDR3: CASSLRSGRAGANVLTF; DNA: TGTGCCAGCAGTTTACGGAGTGGGAGGGCTGGGGCCAACGTCCTGACTTTC
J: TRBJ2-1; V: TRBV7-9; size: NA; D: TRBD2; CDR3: CASSPTSGSSYNEQFF; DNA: TGTGCCAGCAGCCCTACTAGCGGGAGCTCCTACAATGAGCAGTTCTTC
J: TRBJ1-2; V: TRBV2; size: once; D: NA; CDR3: CASSSGFGYTF; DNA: TGTGCCAGCTCTAGTGGGTTCGGCTACACCTTC
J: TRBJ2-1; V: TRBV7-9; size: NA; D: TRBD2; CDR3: CASSLLLAGLFGNEQFF; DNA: TGTGCCAGCAGCTTATTGTTAGCGGGATTGTTTGGGAATGAGCAGTTCTTC
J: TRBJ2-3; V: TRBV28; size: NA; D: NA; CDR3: CATSQRYQGFTDTQYF; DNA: TGTGCCACCTCCCAAAGATACCAGGGGTTTACAGATACGCAGTATTTT
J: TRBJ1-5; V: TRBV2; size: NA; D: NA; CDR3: CASMDTGGVEPQHF; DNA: TGTGCCAGCATGGATACTGGGGGGGTAGAGCCCCAGCATTTT
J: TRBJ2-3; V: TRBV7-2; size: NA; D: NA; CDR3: CASSLGGRGSFTDTQYF; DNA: TGTGCCAGCAGCCTGGGGGGGCGGGGGTCGTTCACAGATACGCAGTATTTT
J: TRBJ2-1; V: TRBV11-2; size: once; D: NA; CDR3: CASSLDSEDEQFF; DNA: TGTGCCAGCAGCTTAGATTCGGAGGATGAGCAGTTCTTC
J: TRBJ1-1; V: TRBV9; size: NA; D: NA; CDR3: CASSADGRVNTEAFF; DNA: TGTGCCAGCAGCGCGGATGGCAGGGTGAACACTGAAGCTTTCTTT
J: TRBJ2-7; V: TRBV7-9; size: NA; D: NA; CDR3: CASSYNRGEQYF; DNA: TGTGCCAGCAGCTATAACCGGGGCGAGCAGTACTTC
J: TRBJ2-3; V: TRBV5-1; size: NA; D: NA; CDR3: CASSLGGASDTQYF; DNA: TGCGCCAGCAGCTTGGGCGGGGCCTCAGATACGCAGTATTTT
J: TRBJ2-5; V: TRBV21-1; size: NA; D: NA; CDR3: CASSAKAAGTGGLGRTQYF; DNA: TGTGCCAGCAGCGCCAAAGCAGCCGGGACAGGGGGACTCGGTAGGACCCAGTACTTC
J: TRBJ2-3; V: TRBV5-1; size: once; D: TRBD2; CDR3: CASSLGGGGTDTQYF; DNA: TGCGCCAGCAGCTTGGGCGGGGGGGGCACAGATACGCAGTATTTT
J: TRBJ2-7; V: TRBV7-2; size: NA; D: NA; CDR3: CASSLRGYEQYF; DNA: TGTGCCAGCAGCTTAAGGGGATACGAGCAGTACTTC
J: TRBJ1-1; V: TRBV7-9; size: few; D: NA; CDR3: CASSLGGRTTEAFF; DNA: TGTGCCAGCAGCTTAGGTGGGAGAACAACTGAAGCTTTCTTT
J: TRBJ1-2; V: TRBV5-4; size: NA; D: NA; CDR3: CASSLEGPYGYTF; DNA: TGTGCCAGCAGCTTGGAGGGGCCATATGGCTACACCTTC
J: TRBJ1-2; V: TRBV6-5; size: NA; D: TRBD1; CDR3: CASSRPGQIYGYTF; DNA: TGTGCCAGCAGTCGACCGGGACAGATATATGGCTACACCTTC
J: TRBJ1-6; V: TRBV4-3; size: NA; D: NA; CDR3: CASSQTSSYNSPLHF; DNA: TGCGCCAGCAGCCAAACGAGCTCCTATAATTCCCCCCTCCACTTT
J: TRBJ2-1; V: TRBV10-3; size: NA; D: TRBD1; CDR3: CAISGTGQAYNEQFF; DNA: TGTGCCATCAGTGGGACAGGGCAGGCCTACAATGAGCAGTTCTTC
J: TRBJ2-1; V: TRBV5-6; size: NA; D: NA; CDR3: CASSFLGGDNEQFF; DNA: TGTGCCAGCAGCTTTCTGGGAGGTGACAATGAGCAGTTCTTC
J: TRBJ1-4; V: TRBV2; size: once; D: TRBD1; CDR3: CASSEALPGQGRVGEKLFF; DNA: TGTGCCAGCAGTGAAGCGCTTCCGGGACAGGGTCGAGTTGGAGAAAAACTGTTTTTT
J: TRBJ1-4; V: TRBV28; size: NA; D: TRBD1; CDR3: CASSTRQGAPEKLFF; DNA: TGTGCCAGCAGTACCAGACAGGGGGCGCCTGAAAAACTGTTTTTT
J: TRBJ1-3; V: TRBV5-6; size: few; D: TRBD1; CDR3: CASSLRQGAIYF; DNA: TGTGCCAGCAGCTTGAGACAGGGGGCCATATATTTT
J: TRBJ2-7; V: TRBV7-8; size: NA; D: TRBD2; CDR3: CASSVSPGTSGGAFSYEQYF; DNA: TGTGCCAGCAGCGTCAGTCCCGGGACTAGCGGGGGGGCTTTTTCCTACGAGCAGTACTTC
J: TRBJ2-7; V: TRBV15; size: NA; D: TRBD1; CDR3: CATSRDRGVGLEQYF; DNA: TGTGCCACCAGCAGGGACAGGGGCGTTGGGCTGGAGCAGTACTTC